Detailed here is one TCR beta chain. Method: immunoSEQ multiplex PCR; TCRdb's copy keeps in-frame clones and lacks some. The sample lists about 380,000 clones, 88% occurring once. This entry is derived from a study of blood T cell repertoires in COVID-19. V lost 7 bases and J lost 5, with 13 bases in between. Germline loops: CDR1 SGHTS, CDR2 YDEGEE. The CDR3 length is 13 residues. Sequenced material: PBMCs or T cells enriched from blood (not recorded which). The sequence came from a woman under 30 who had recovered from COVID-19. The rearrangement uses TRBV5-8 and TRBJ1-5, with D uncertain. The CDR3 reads CASRRIWDQPQHF. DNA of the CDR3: TGTGCCAGCCGCAGGATTTGGGATCAGCCCCAGCATTTT.